These 8 T cell receptor beta chains originate from one sample sequenced in a study of shared clonotypes between healthy human individuals. Assay used: immunoSEQ multiplex PCR; TCRdb lists only in-frame clones, some missing. The sample contains 2 million to 2.5 million clones, under 95% of which appear only once. The specimen was naive CD4+ T cells from PBMCs. The subset here: CD45RA+ positively selected. Receptor source: a man younger than 30 in good health. Some clones in this sample may be carry-over from other donors' samples.

The J gene is TRBJ2-1, the V gene TRBV10-3; D ambiguous. CDR1 and CDR2 (germline): ENHRY, SYGVKD. V was clipped by 3 bases and J by 6 bases, with 12 bases between them. The CDR3 has 14 residues. The CDR3 loop is CAISEIRATNEQFF. DNA of the CDR3: TGTGCCATCAGTGAAATCCGGGCCACCAATGAGCAGTTCTTC.

V and J are TRBV5-1 and TRBJ2-7; 7 bases map to TRBD2. This CDR3 has 16 residues. Germline CDR1 and CDR2: SGHRS and YFSETQ. Trimming cost V 0 bases and J 0 bases; bases outside gene matches: 6. The CDR3 bases are TGCGCCAGCAGCTTGGAGGGGCGGGGGTTCTCCTACGAGCAGTACTTC. Amino acid sequence: CASSLEGRGFSYEQYF.

This sequence joins TRBV7-2 and TRBJ1-5; D is undetermined. The CDR3 is 15 residues long. Trimming removed 1 base at V and 1 base at J, with 8 bases between. Germline V gene sequence: CDR1 SGHTA, CDR2 FQGNSA. The DNA for the CDR3 is TGTGCCAGCAGCTTAGTCCAGCACAGCAATCAGCCCCAGCATTTT. As protein: CASSLVQHSNQPQHF.

This chain connects TRBV5-1 to TRBJ2-7; D unresolved. The CDR3 has 14 amino acids. Germline CDR1 reads SGHRS; CDR2 reads YFSETQ. V gave up 4 bases and J gave up 2 bases, with 13 bases separating them. The CDR3 loop is CASSVEDATYEQYF. The CDR3 DNA follows: TGCGCCAGCAGCGTAGAGGACGCTACCTACGAGCAGTACTTC.

The rearrangement joins TRBV4-2 to TRBJ1-5, with TRBD1 identical over 8 bases. V shed 4 bases, J shed 5 bases, and the junction held 4 bases outside the gene matches. The CDR3 spans 14 residues. Germline-derived CDR1 and CDR2 are LGHNA and YNFKEQ. CDR3 bases: TGTGCCAGCAGCCGCGGGACAGGTTATCAGCCCCAGCATTTT. Its translation: CASSRGTGYQPQHF.

This chain uses TRBV5-4 with TRBJ2-7; no reliable D call. This CDR3 is built from 14 residues. The V end was cut by 2 bases, the J end by 6 bases, with 15 bases between. Germline loops: CDR1 SGHNT, CDR2 YYREEE (reference sequence). The CDR3 DNA follows: TGTGCCAGCAGCTTTTCAGGCGGATCGGGCGAGCAGTACTTC. Translating it yields CASSFSGGSGEQYF. Drawing the rest from reference TRBV5-4 and TRBJ2-7, the complete variable domain is ETGVTQSPTHLIKTRGQQVTLRCSSQSGHNTVSWYQQALGQGPQFIFQYYREEENGRGNFPPRFSGLQFPNYSSELNVNALELDDSALYLCASSFSGGSGEQYFGPGTRLTVT.

This rearrangement joins TRBV2 to TRBJ2-7, with D perhaps matching TRBD1 (7 bases). The germline CDR1 and CDR2 sequences are SNHLY and FYNNEI. V was shortened by 6 bases and J by 2 bases, with 26 bases between the two germline ends. The CDR3 has 18 amino acids. The CDR3 here is CASRGLRTGLGLTYEQYF. CDR3 DNA sequence: TGTGCCAGCAGGGGACTTCGGACAGGACTTGGGCTCACCTACGAGCAGTACTTC. Variable domain in full (rest from reference TRBV2 and TRBJ2-7): EPEVTQTPSHQVTQMGQEVILRCVPISNHLYFYWYRQILGQKVEFLVSFYNNEISEKSEIFDDQFSVERPDGSNFTLKIRSTKLEDSAMYFCASRGLRTGLGLTYEQYFGPGTRLTVT.

The chain recombines TRBV4-2 with TRBJ2-3, with D uncertain. The CDR3 runs to 13 residues. Per the germline V gene, CDR1 is LGHNA and CDR2 is YNFKEQ. The V gene lost 3 bases and the J gene lost 3 bases, with 7 bases spanning the gap. The DNA of the CDR3 is TGTGCCAGCAGCCAGGTAGGAACAGATACGCAGTATTTT. As protein: CASSQVGTDTQYF.